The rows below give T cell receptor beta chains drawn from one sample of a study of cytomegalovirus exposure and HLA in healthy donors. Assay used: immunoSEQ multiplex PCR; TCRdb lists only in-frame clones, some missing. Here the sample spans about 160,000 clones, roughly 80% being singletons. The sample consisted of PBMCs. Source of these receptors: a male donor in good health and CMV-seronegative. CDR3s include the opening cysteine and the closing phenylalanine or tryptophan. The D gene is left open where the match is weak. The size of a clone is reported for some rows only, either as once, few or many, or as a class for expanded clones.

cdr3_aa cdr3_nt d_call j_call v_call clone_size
CASSVSREGTEAFF TGTGCCAGCAGCGTATCCAGGGAGGGCACTGAAGCTTTCTTT NA TRBJ1-1 TRBV9 once
CASSWTSGGTRGRETQYF TGTGCCAGCAGCTGGACTAGCGGGGGAACTCGGGGAAGAGAGACCCAGTACTTC TRBD2 TRBJ2-5 TRBV11-1 NA
CASSPTSPGSGNTIYF TGTGCCAGCTCACCAACCTCCCCGGGCTCTGGAAACACCATATATTTT NA TRBJ1-3 TRBV18 NA
CASSPTYGDNEQFF TGTGCCAGCTCACCCACTTACGGGGACAATGAGCAGTTCTTC NA TRBJ2-1 TRBV18 NA
CASSQLQSTGELFF TGTGCCAGCAGCCAACTACAGTCCACCGGGGAGCTGTTTTTT NA TRBJ2-2 TRBV14 NA
CAWTPGTGENEQYF TGTGCCTGGACCCCCGGGACAGGGGAAAACGAGCAGTACTTC TRBD1 TRBJ2-7 TRBV30 NA
CASSRGQTYEQYF TGTGCCAGCAGTAGAGGACAGACCTACGAGCAGTACTTC NA TRBJ2-7 TRBV7-3 NA
CASSSPPTGPLAKNIQYF TGTGCCAGCAGTTCTCCCCCGACAGGGCCCCTAGCCAAAAACATTCAGTACTTC TRBD1 TRBJ2-4 TRBV28 NA
CSVAGRAVDTQYF TGCAGCGTTGCCGGGAGGGCCGTGGATACGCAGTATTTT TRBD2 TRBJ2-3 TRBV29-1 NA
CASTTGTGTYEQYF TGTGCCAGCACCACCGGGACAGGGACCTACGAGCAGTACTTC TRBD1 TRBJ2-7 TRBV7-6 NA
CASSGGDTSYEQYF TGTGCCAGCAGCGGGGGGGACACTTCCTACGAGCAGTACTTC NA TRBJ2-7 TRBV7-3 NA
CASSLNGAGDTQYF TGTGCCAGCAGCTTAAATGGTGCTGGCGATACGCAGTATTTT NA TRBJ2-3 TRBV7-3 NA
CAWTRGLSTDTQYF TGTGCCTGGACGCGGGGGCTTAGCACAGATACGCAGTATTTT NA TRBJ2-3 TRBV30 once
CASSLVRGHLFTGELFF TGTGCCAGCAGCTTAGTGAGGGGACACCTCTTCACCGGGGAGCTGTTTTTT NA TRBJ2-2 TRBV7-2 NA
CASRAGWGYTF TGTGCCAGCAGAGCCGGGTGGGGCTACACCTTC NA TRBJ1-2 TRBV2 NA
CASTPAEYPGRELFF TGTGCCAGCACCCCGGCGGAATATCCCGGCCGGGAGCTGTTTTTT NA TRBJ2-2 TRBV7-2 NA
CASSGQGAVTYEQYF TGTGCCAGCAGCGGTCAGGGGGCGGTTACCTACGAGCAGTACTTC TRBD1 TRBJ2-7 TRBV7-9 NA
CSVVEPGQSTEKLFF TGCAGCGTTGTAGAGCCGGGACAGAGTACTGAAAAACTGTTTTTT TRBD1 TRBJ1-4 TRBV29-1 NA
CASSFLGLASGDTQYF TGTGCCAGCAGCTTCCTAGGACTAGCGTCGGGAGATACGCAGTATTTT TRBD2 TRBJ2-3 TRBV11-2 once
CASSYDRANTGELFF TGCGCCAGCAGCTATGACAGGGCGAACACCGGGGAGCTGTTTTTT TRBD1 TRBJ2-2 TRBV5-1 NA
CASSLLGGSTGELFF TGTGCCAGTAGTTTGTTGGGGGGAAGTACCGGGGAGCTGTTTTTT NA TRBJ2-2 TRBV19 NA
CASSPTGTLAEQYF TGTGCCAGCAGTCCGACCGGGACTTTGGCCGAGCAGTACTTC NA TRBJ2-7 TRBV7-2 NA
CASSQVGLAGINTGELFF TGCGCCAGCAGCCAAGTGGGGCTAGCGGGAATTAACACCGGGGAGCTGTTTTTT TRBD2 TRBJ2-2 TRBV4-3 NA
CASSPRGQGAYEQYF TGTGCCAGCAGCCCCAGAGGACAGGGGGCGTACGAGCAGTACTTC TRBD1 TRBJ2-7 TRBV4-2 NA
CASSHLAGQETQYF TGTGCCAGCTCGCACCTCGCCGGCCAAGAGACCCAGTACTTC NA TRBJ2-5 TRBV18 once
CASSNSNQPQHF TGTGCCAGCAGTAACAGTAATCAGCCCCAGCATTTT NA TRBJ1-5 TRBV2 few
CASSQVMITGITEAFF TGCGCCAGCAGCCAAGTGATGATAACAGGGATTACTGAAGCTTTCTTT NA TRBJ1-1 TRBV4-1 NA
CAWSVPRSSYNSPLHF TGTGCCTGGAGTGTCCCCCGGAGCTCCTATAATTCACCCCTCCACTTT NA TRBJ1-6 TRBV30 NA